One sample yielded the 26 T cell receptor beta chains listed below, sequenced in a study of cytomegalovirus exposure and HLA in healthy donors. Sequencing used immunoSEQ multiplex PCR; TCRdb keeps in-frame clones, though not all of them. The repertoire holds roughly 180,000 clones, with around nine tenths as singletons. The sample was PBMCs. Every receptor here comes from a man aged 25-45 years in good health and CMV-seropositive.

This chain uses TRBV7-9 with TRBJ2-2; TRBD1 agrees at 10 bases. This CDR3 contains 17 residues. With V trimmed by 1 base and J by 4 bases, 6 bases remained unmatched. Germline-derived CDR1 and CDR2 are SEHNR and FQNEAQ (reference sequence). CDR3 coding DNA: TGTGCCAGCAGCTTAGAGAAGGGACAGGGGACCACCGGGGAGCTGTTTTTT. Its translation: CASSLEKGQGTTGELFF.

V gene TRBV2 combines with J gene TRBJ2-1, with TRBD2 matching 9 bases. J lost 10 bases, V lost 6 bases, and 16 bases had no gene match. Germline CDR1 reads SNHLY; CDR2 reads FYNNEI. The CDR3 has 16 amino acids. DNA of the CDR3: TGTGCCAGCAGCGGAAAACGGGACGGACTAGCGTGGGAGCAGTTCTTC. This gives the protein CASSGKRDGLAWEQFF.

The CDR3 DNA follows: TGTGCCAGCATGAGAGGGGTGGAGACCCAGTACTTC. This translates into CASMRGVETQYF. The rearrangement uses TRBV6-1 and TRBJ2-5; D may correspond to TRBD1 or TRBD2 (5 bases each). CDR1 is MNHNS and CDR2 is SASEGT in the germline V gene. The length of the CDR3 is 12 residues. Trimming took off 7 bases at V and 5 bases at J, with 11 bases between the two ends.

CDR3 nucleotides: TGTGCCAGCAGCTTGGGGCCAGGGCCCAATCAGCCCCAGCATTTT. This encodes CASSLGPGPNQPQHF. The J gene is TRBJ1-5, the V gene TRBV5-4; TRBD1 might be the D (5 bases). Trimming took off 0 bases at V and 3 bases at J, with 10 bases between the two ends. This CDR3 is built from 15 residues. Germline CDR1 reads SGHNT; CDR2 reads YYREEE (reference sequence).

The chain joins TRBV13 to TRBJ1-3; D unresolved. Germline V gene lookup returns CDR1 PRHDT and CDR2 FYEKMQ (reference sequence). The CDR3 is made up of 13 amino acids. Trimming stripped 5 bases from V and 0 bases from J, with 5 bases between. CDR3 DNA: TGTGCCAGCAGCCGGTACTCTGGAAACACCATATATTTT. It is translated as CASSRYSGNTIYF.

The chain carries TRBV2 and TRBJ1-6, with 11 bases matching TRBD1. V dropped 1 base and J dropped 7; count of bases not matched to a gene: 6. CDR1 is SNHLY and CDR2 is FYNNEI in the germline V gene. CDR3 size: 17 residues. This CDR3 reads CASSEGTGGPFNSPLHF. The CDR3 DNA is TGTGCCAGCAGTGAAGGGACAGGGGGCCCTTTCAATTCACCCCTCCACTTT.

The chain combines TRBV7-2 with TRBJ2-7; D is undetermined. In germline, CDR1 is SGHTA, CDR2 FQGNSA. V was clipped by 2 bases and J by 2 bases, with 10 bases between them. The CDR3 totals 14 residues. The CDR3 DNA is TGTGCCAGCAGCTTATACGGTACGGCCTACGAGCAGTACTTC. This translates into CASSLYGTAYEQYF.

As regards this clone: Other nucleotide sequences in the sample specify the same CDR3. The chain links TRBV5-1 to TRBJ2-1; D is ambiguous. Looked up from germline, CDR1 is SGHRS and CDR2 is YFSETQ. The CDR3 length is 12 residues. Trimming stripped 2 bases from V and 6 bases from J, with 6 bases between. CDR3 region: CASSFPGNEQFF. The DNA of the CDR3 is TGCGCCAGCAGCTTTCCTGGCAATGAGCAGTTCTTC.

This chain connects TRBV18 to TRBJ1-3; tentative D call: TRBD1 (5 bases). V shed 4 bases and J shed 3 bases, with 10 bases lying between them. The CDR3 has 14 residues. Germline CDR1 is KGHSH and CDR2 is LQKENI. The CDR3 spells CASSQRGGGNTIYF. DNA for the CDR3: TGTGCCAGCTCACAGAGGGGAGGTGGAAACACCATATATTTT.

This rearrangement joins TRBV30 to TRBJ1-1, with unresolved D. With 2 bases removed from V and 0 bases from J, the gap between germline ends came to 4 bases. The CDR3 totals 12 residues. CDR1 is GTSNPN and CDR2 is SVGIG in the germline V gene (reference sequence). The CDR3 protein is CAWSLVNTEAFF. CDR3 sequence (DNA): TGTGCCTGGAGTTTGGTGAACACTGAAGCTTTCTTT.

The CDR3 here is CASSQSPPSEQYF. In nucleotides, the CDR3 is TGCGCCAGCAGTCAATCGCCCCCTAGCGAGCAGTACTTC. The rearrangement uses TRBV23-1 and TRBJ2-7; no definite D call. TRBV23-1 is identified as an open reading frame with a role that is uncertain. The CDR3 has 13 residues. V shed 0 bases and J shed 6 bases, with 9 bases lying between them.

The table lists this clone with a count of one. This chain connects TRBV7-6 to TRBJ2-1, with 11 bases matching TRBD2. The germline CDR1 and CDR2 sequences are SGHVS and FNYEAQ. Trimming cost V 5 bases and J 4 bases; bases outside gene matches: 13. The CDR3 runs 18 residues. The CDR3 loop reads CASSVTLIAGGMYNEQFF. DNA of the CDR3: TGTGCCAGCAGCGTTACACTTATAGCGGGGGGGATGTACAATGAGCAGTTCTTC.

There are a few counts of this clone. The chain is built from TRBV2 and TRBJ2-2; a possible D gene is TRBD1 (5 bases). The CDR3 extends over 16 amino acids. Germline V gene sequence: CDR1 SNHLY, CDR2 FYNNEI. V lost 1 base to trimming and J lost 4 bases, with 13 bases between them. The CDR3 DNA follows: TGTGCCAGCAGTGAAGGGGGCGATGGCGCCACCGGGGAGCTGTTTTTT. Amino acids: CASSEGGDGATGELFF.

DNA for the CDR3: TGTGCCAGCAGCTTACCCCCTAGCGGGGGAGCAGAGACCCAGTACTTC. Amino acid sequence: CASSLPPSGGAETQYF. The rearrangement uses TRBV7-6 and TRBJ2-5, with 10 bases lining up with TRBD2. Germline CDR1 SGHVS, CDR2 FNYEAQ. The CDR3 extends over 16 amino acids. V shed 2 bases and J 4 bases; nucleotides not matched to a gene: 7.

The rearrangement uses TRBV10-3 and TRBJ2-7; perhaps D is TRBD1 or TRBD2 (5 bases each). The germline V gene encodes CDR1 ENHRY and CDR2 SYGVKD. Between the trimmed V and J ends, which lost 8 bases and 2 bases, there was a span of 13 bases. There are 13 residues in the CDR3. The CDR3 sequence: CAISEGSTYEQYF. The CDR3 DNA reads TGTGCCATCTCCGAGGGGTCGACCTACGAGCAGTACTTC.

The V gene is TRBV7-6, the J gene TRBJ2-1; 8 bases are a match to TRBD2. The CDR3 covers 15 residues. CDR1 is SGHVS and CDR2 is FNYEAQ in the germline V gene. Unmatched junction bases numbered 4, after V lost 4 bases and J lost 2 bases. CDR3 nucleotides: TGTGCCAGCAGCTCAACTAGCGGCGCCTACAATGAGCAGTTCTTC. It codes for CASSSTSGAYNEQFF.

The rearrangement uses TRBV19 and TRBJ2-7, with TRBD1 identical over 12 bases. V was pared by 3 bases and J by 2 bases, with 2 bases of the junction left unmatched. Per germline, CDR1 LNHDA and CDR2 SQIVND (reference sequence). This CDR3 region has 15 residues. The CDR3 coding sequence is TGTGCCAGTAGTATGAGGGACAGGGGGCCCTACGAGCAGTACTTC. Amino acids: CASSMRDRGPYEQYF.

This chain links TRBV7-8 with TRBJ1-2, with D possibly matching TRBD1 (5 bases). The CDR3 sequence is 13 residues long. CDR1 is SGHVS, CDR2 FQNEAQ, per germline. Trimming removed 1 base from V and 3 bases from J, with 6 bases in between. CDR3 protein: CASSLGRDYGYTF. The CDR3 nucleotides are TGTGCCAGCAGCTTAGGCAGGGACTATGGCTACACCTTC.

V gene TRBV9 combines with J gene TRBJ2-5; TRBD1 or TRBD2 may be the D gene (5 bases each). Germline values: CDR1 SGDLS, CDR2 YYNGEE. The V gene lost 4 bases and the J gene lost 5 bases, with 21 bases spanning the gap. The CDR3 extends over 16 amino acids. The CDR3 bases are TGTGCCAGCAGCCCCCTCGAGGGCCAGGGATACGAGACCCAGTACTTC. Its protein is CASSPLEGQGYETQYF. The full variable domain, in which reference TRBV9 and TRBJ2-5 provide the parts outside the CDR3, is DSGVTQTPKHLITATGQRVTLRCSPRSGDLSVYWYQQSLDQGLQFLIQYYNGEERAKGNILERFSAQQFPDLHSELNLSSLELGDSALYFCASSPLEGQGYETQYFGPGTRLLVL.

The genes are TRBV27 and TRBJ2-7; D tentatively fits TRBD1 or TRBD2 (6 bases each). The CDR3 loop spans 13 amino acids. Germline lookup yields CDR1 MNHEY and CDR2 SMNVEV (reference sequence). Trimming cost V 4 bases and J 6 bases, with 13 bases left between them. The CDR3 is CASSYLGGSEQYF. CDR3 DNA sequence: TGTGCCAGCAGTTACCTCGGGGGCAGCGAGCAGTACTTC.

The CDR3 DNA reads TGTGCCAGCAGTCTTACAGGGGAGAGCGGCTACACCTTC. It yields the protein CASSLTGESGYTF. The chain carries TRBV6-4 and TRBJ1-2, with 7 nucleotides matching TRBD1. After removal of 5 bases from V and 8 bases from J, the junction contained 8 bases not matched to a gene. There are 13 residues in the CDR3. Germline-derived CDR1 and CDR2 are MRHNA and SNTAGT.

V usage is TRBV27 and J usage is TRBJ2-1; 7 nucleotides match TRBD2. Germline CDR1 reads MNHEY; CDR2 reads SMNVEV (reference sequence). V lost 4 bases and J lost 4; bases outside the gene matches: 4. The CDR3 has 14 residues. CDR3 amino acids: CASSWGGLYNEQFF. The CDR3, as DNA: TGTGCCAGCAGTTGGGGGGGGTTGTACAATGAGCAGTTCTTC.

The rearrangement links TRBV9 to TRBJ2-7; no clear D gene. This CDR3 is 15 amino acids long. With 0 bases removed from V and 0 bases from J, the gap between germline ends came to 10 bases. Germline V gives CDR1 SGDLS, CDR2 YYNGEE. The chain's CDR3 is CASSVEAISSYEQYF. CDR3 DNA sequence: TGTGCCAGCAGCGTAGAGGCCATCAGCTCCTACGAGCAGTACTTC.

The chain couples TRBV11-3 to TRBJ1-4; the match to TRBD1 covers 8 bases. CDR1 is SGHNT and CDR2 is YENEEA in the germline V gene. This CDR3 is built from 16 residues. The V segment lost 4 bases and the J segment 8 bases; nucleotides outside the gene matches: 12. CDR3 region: CASSSRQGLSYEKLFF. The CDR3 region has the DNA TGTGCCAGCAGCTCCCGACAGGGGCTTTCCTACGAAAAACTGTTTTTT.

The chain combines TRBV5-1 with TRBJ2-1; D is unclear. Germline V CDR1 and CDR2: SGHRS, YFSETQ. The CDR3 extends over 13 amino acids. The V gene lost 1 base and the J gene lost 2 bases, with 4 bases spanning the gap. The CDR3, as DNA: TGCGCCAGCAGCTTGAATCCCTACAATGAGCAGTTCTTC. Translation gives CASSLNPYNEQFF. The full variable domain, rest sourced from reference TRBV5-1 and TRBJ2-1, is KAGVTQTPRYLIKTRGQQVTLSCSPISGHRSVSWYQQTPGQGLQFLFEYFSETQRNKGNFPGRFSGRQFSNSRSEMNVSTLELGDSALYLCASSLNPYNEQFFGPGTRLTVL.

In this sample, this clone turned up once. The DNA for the CDR3 is TGTGCCAGCAGCTTATTCTTGGGGCCCTACGAGCAGTACTTC. The encoded protein is CASSLFLGPYEQYF. The V and J genes are TRBV7-2 and TRBJ2-7; possibly TRBD1 for D (5 bases). Germline CDR1 is SGHTA and CDR2 is FQGNSA. The CDR3 sequence is 14 residues long. Trimming pared 2 bases from V and 2 bases from J, leaving 10 bases between. The full variable domain, rest sourced from reference TRBV7-2 and TRBJ2-7, is GAGVSQSPSNKVTEKGKDVELRCDPISGHTALYWYRQSLGQGLEFLIYFQGNSAPDKSGLPSDRFSAERTGGSVSTLTIQRTQQEDSAVYLCASSLFLGPYEQYFGPGTRLTVT.